The rows below give T cell receptor beta chains drawn from one sample of a study of T-cell memory formation after mild COVID-19. MiXCR was run by TCRdb on the 5' RACE reads, yielding one entry per CDR3 protein. This sample has more than 400,000 distinct CDR3 sequences; 15% to 20% occur once, and the top ten carry around an eighth. Sequences were obtained from PBMCs or a T cell subset sorted from them (not recorded which). The receptors originated from an adult woman who had mild COVID-19 (a few samples of this study predate the infection). Cell type and time point are not known. CDR3s include the opening cysteine and the closing phenylalanine or tryptophan. A D gene is named only where the DNA matches it firmly. Clone sizes are given selectively: once, few, many, or a class where the clone is expanded.

few	TRBV10-3	TRBJ2-1	TRBD1	CAIRETGAGNNEQFF	TGTGCCATCAGGGAGACAGGGGCGGGGAACAATGAGCAGTTCTTC
NA	TRBV19	TRBJ1-1	NA	CASSIDTPRGTEAFF	TGTGCCAGTAGTATAGATACCCCGAGGGGAACTGAAGCTTTCTTT
many	TRBV4-3	TRBJ2-3	TRBD2	CASSQASGRADTQYF	TGCGCCAGCAGCCAAGCTAGCGGGAGAGCAGATACGCAGTATTTT
NA	TRBV4-2	TRBJ1-2	NA	CASSQDGTGGTNYGYTF	TGTGCCAGCAGCCAAGATGGAACAGGCGGTACTAACTATGGCTACACCTTC
few	TRBV12-3/TRBV12-4	TRBJ1-2	NA	CASSFGEVGLYGYTF	TGTGCCAGCAGTTTTGGAGAGGTTGGTCTCTATGGCTACACCTTC
few	TRBV7-8	TRBJ1-1	NA	CASSLTWVPRNTEAFF	TGTGCCAGCAGCTTAACGTGGGTCCCGAGGAACACTGAAGCTTTCTTT
NA	TRBV4-3	TRBJ2-7	NA	CASSQERTPPYEQYF	TGCGCCAGCAGCCAAGAAAGGACCCCCCCCTACGAGCAGTACTTC
NA	TRBV5-6	TRBJ2-7	TRBD2	CASSLGIAGFPYF	TGTGCCAGCAGCTTGGGGATAGCGGGATTCCCGTACTTC
few	TRBV7-9	TRBJ2-1	TRBD2	CASSYPVSGISFEQFF	TGTGCCAGCAGCTACCCGGTTAGCGGGATTTCGTTTGAGCAGTTCTTC
few	TRBV18	TRBJ1-2	TRBD1	CASSPPPLGQGLNYGYTF	TGTGCCAGCTCACCACCACCTCTGGGACAGGGATTGAACTATGGCTACACCTTC
NA	TRBV12-3/TRBV12-4	TRBJ1-2	TRBD1	CASTMTGVNYGYTF	TGTGCCAGCACCATGACAGGGGTGAACTATGGCTACACCTTC
NA	TRBV3-1	TRBJ2-3	NA	CASSQGDTAADTQYF	TGTGCCAGCAGCCAAGGGGACACCGCCGCAGATACGCAGTATTTT
NA	TRBV6-4	TRBJ2-3	TRBD1	CASSHGTDTDTQYF	TGTGCCAGCAGTCACGGGACAGACACAGATACGCAGTATTTT
many	TRBV28	TRBJ1-5	NA	CASTLGLQGSQPQHF	TGTGCCAGCACCTTAGGATTGCAGGGGAGTCAGCCCCAGCATTTT
NA	TRBV7-2	TRBJ2-2	TRBD2	CASSLSGRARTGELFF	TGTGCCAGCAGCCTTAGCGGGAGGGCCCGAACCGGGGAGCTGTTTTTT
few	TRBV3-1	TRBJ2-1	TRBD2	CASSQGTSGRFNEQFF	TGTGCCAGCAGCCAAGGAACTAGCGGGCGCTTCAATGAGCAGTTCTTC
few	TRBV20-1	TRBJ2-2	TRBD1	CSAPDRANTGELFF	TGCAGTGCTCCAGACAGGGCGAACACCGGGGAGCTGTTTTTT
NA	TRBV27	TRBJ1-5	NA	CASSLFPGTGNQPQHF	TGTGCCAGCAGTTTATTCCCAGGGACCGGGAATCAGCCCCAGCATTTT
few	TRBV25-1	TRBJ1-2	NA	CASSGPFEGRGYTF	TGTGCCAGCAGTGGACCCTTCGAGGGAAGGGGCTACACCTTC
many	TRBV7-2	TRBJ2-7	TRBD2	CASSLQAGFSYEQYF	TGTGCCAGCAGCTTACAAGCGGGGTTCTCCTACGAGCAGTACTTC
few	TRBV6-2/TRBV6-3	TRBJ2-7	TRBD1	CASSYSSHGTGGSVQYF	TGTGCCAGCAGTTACTCGTCACATGGGACAGGGGGAAGTGTGCAGTACTTC
NA	TRBV6-5	TRBJ1-3	NA	CASMQFSGNTIYF	TGTGCCAGCATGCAGTTCTCTGGAAACACCATATATTTT
few	TRBV6-6	TRBJ2-7	NA	CASSYPPLEDYEQYF	TGTGCCAGCAGTTACCCACCCCTGGAGGATTACGAGCAGTACTTC
few	TRBV14	TRBJ2-7	NA	CASSLTPIPEQYF	TGTGCCAGCAGCCTTACCCCTATCCCCGAGCAGTACTTC
few	TRBV5-6	TRBJ2-1	NA	CASSPGHSSEQFF	TGTGCCAGCAGCCCGGGACACTCAAGTGAGCAGTTCTTC
NA	TRBV7-7	TRBJ2-1	NA	CASSLGRGLVDEQFF	TGTGCCAGCAGCTTAGGCAGGGGTTTGGTCGATGAGCAGTTCTTC
few	TRBV20-1	TRBJ1-2	NA	CSARIPGFDYGYTF	TGCAGTGCTAGAATCCCGGGGTTCGACTATGGCTACACCTTC
few	TRBV7-2	TRBJ1-2	TRBD1	CASSLLATGYYGYTF	TGTGCCAGCAGCTTATTGGCGACAGGGTACTATGGCTACACCTTC